One and the same sample provided the 31 T cell receptor beta chains below, sequenced in a study of HIV-infected patients and healthy controls. All unsorted peripheral T cells were captured because whole blood was used without fractionation. Reverse transcription used about 500 ng RNA and constant-region primers for alpha and beta. Separate chain-specific third strand synthesis with multiplexing indices produced the alpha and beta libraries. A single record per CDR3 protein comes from TCRdb applying MiXCR to the 5' RACE reads. The table records about 15,000 distinct CDR3 sequences, about 7.7% of them present only once. The material sequenced was blood. The receptors were sampled from an adult in good health.

This clonotype was seen repeatedly, ten times or more. V gene TRBV2 combines with J gene TRBJ2-1; D is unclear. V was trimmed by 7 bases and J by 6 bases, leaving 10 bases between them. The germline V gene encodes CDR1 SNHLY and CDR2 FYNNEI. The CDR3 totals 12 residues. The CDR3 protein is CASNMALNEQFF. CDR3 nucleotide sequence: TGTGCCAGCAATATGGCCCTCAATGAGCAGTTCTTC.

This clonotype was recorded many times. The chain carries TRBV2 and TRBJ1-5; D is perhaps TRBD1 (5 bases). V was cut by 3 bases and J by 3 bases, with 9 bases left in between. The CDR3 has 14 residues. Germline V gene lookup returns CDR1 SNHLY and CDR2 FYNNEI. The CDR3: CASSEGTVNQPQHF. The CDR3 DNA reads as TGTGCCAGCAGTGAGGGGACTGTCAATCAGCCCCAGCATTTT.

This clonotype was seen many times. The rearrangement links TRBV12-3 or TRBV12-4 to TRBJ1-1; TRBD1 matches 10 bases. CDR3 size: 17 residues. The ends lost 6 bases at V and 8 bases at J; junction bases unmatched: 18. The chain's CDR3 is CASSSTGTGASSREAFF. The CDR3 region has the DNA TGTGCCAGCAGCTCCACCGGGACAGGGGCATCATCAAGGGAAGCTTTCTTT.

This clonotype was counted ten times or more. The gene calls are TRBV15 and TRBJ2-7; no clear D. The CDR3 has 15 residues. Germline V gene sequence: CDR1 LNHNV, CDR2 YYDKDF (reference sequence). Deletions cut 4 bases from V and 2 bases from J, with 15 bases between. The CDR3 bases are TGTGCCACCAGCACTTTGTTGGCGAGTACCTACGAGCAGTACTTC. The encoded protein is CATSTLLASTYEQYF. Complete variable domain (other parts from reference TRBV15 and TRBJ2-7): DAMVIQNPRYQVTQFGKPVTLSCSQTLNHNVMYWYQQKSSQAPKLLFHYYDKDFNNEADTPDNFQSRRPNTSFCFLDIRSPGLGDTAMYLCATSTLLASTYEQYFGPGTRLTVT.

This clonotype was counted at least ten times. The CDR3 protein is CASSPYGQLNGNIQYF. CDR3 in DNA: TGTGCCAGCTCACCATACGGACAGCTCAACGGAAACATTCAGTACTTC. The gene calls are TRBV18 and TRBJ2-4; D possibly corresponds to TRBD1 (6 bases). The germline V and J ends were trimmed by 2 bases and 6 bases, with 17 bases remaining between them. The CDR3 totals 16 residues. Germline CDR1 and CDR2: KGHSH and LQKENI. The full variable domain, rest sourced from reference TRBV18 and TRBJ2-4, is NAGVMQNPRHLVRRRGQEARLRCSPMKGHSHVYWYRQLPEEGLKFMVYLQKENIIDESGMPKERFSAEFPKEGPSILRIQQVVRGDSAAYFCASSPYGQLNGNIQYFGAGTRLSVL.

Many counts were recorded for this clonotype. The chain has TRBV6-2 or TRBV6-3 and TRBJ2-3, with 9 bases aligning to TRBD1. CDR1 is MNHEY, CDR2 SVGEGT, per germline. The CDR3 loop spans 18 amino acids. V lost 5 bases to trimming and J lost 4 bases; unmatched junction nucleotides: 16. The CDR3 reads CASSPQWGDRDRPDTQYF. The CDR3 DNA reads as TGTGCCAGCAGTCCACAATGGGGGGACAGGGATCGACCAGATACGCAGTATTTT.

This chain uses TRBV7-9 with TRBJ2-3; D might be TRBD1 (5 bases). Trimming left V 2 bases short and J 3 bases short, with 18 bases between. CDR3 length: 17 residues. Germline CDR1 and CDR2: SEHNR and FQNEAQ (reference sequence). CDR3 DNA: TGTGCCAGCAGCTTAAGAGGAGCAGGGTCTCTTACAGATACGCAGTATTTT. Its protein is CASSLRGAGSLTDTQYF.

This clonotype was picked up many times. The rearrangement joins TRBV20-1 to TRBJ2-1; TRBD1 matches at 7 bases. The CDR3 consists of 14 residues. V lost 2 bases and J lost 3; bases outside the gene matches: 4. Germline loops: CDR1 DFQATT, CDR2 SNEGSKA (reference sequence). The CDR3 region has the DNA TGCAGTGCTAGACCCGGGACAGACTACAATGAGCAGTTCTTC. It encodes CSARPGTDYNEQFF.

This clonotype was picked up many times. The CDR3 coding sequence is TGTGCCAGCAGCCAAGATCATGGCAAAAACACAGATACGCAGTATTTT. It yields the protein CASSQDHGKNTDTQYF. J is TRBJ2-3 and V is TRBV14; D not resolved. Germline CDR1 reads SGHDN; CDR2 reads FVKESK. This CDR3 has 16 residues. V shed 0 bases and J shed 2 bases, with 12 bases lying between them.

This clonotype showed up many times. The J gene is TRBJ2-1, the V gene TRBV6-1, with 9 bases aligning to TRBD1. Germline V lookup: CDR1 MNHNS, CDR2 SASEGT. This CDR3 comprises 15 residues. The J segment lost 4 bases and the V segment lost 10 bases, leaving 11 bases of the junction unmatched. Here the CDR3 reads CATYPLGTGYNEQFF. CDR3 bases: TGTGCCACCTACCCCCTCGGGACAGGGTACAATGAGCAGTTCTTC.

A few counts support this clonotype. The rearrangement uses TRBV7-9 and TRBJ2-1; 7 bases map to TRBD2. J lost 4 bases, V lost 3 bases, and 3 bases had no gene match. This CDR3 spans 14 amino acids. Germline V gene data show CDR1 as SEHNR and CDR2 as FQNEAQ (reference sequence). DNA for the CDR3: TGTGCCAGCAGCTTGCGGGGGACGTACAATGAGCAGTTCTTC. Protein product: CASSLRGTYNEQFF.

This clonotype was found a few times. V is TRBV7-9 and J is TRBJ2-1; possibly TRBD2 for D (5 bases). V shed 2 bases and J shed 9 bases, with 11 bases lying between them. Germline V gives CDR1 SEHNR, CDR2 FQNEAQ (reference sequence). The CDR3 runs 13 residues. The CDR3 DNA reads as TGTGCCAGCAGCTTACTAGCTGTGAGTGAGCAGTTCTTC. Its protein product is CASSLLAVSEQFF.

This clonotype was counted many times. This CDR3 reads CSALRGEGYEQYF. CDR3 sequence (DNA): TGCAGTGCTTTGCGGGGGGAAGGCTACGAGCAGTACTTC. The chain links TRBV20-1 to TRBJ2-7; 8 nucleotides line up with TRBD2. Germline CDR1 DFQATT, CDR2 SNEGSKA (reference sequence). The CDR3 extends over 13 amino acids. The V segment lost 5 bases and the J segment 3 bases; nucleotides outside the gene matches: 6.

This clonotype is medium-sized by share. The chain combines TRBV2 with TRBJ1-4; no clear D. CDR3 length: 12 residues. V gave up 8 bases and J gave up 7 bases, with 11 bases separating them. Per the germline V gene, CDR1 is SNHLY and CDR2 is FYNNEI. The CDR3 reads CASVNFVEKLFF. CDR3 sequence (DNA): TGTGCCAGCGTGAATTTTGTTGAAAAACTGTTTTTT.

In this sample, this clonotype turned up many times. The CDR3 DNA follows: TGTGCCAGCAGCTCTAAGGGCTCAGGGGCCTACACCGGGGAGCTGTTTTTT. Translating gives CASSSKGSGAYTGELFF. The chain combines TRBV7-2 with TRBJ2-2, with a tentative D call TRBD1 (6 bases). V was shortened by 4 bases and J by 3 bases, with 18 bases between the two germline ends. The CDR3 spans 17 residues. CDR1 and CDR2 from the germline V gene are SGHTA and FQGNSA.

This clonotype came up many times. This chain connects TRBV30 to TRBJ1-1; D is undetermined. From germline, CDR1 is GTSNPN and CDR2 SVGIG (reference sequence). The CDR3 extends over 11 amino acids. V was trimmed by 3 bases and J by 1 base, leaving 3 bases between them. CDR3 in DNA: TGTGCCTGGAGGAGGAACACTGAAGCTTTCTTT. It encodes CAWRRNTEAFF.

Sample share makes this clonotype medium-sized (0.01 to 0.1%). The chain couples TRBV4-3 to TRBJ2-6; the match to TRBD2 covers 9 bases. Germline V gene sequence: CDR1 LGHNA, CDR2 YSLEER. The trim removed 0 bases at V and 0 bases at J, leaving 12 bases unmatched. The CDR3 spans 21 residues. This chain's CDR3 is CASSQDVYYLAGRSGANVLTF. The CDR3 DNA reads TGCGCCAGCAGCCAAGATGTCTATTATCTAGCGGGGCGCTCTGGGGCCAACGTCCTGACTTTC.

Sample share makes this clonotype medium-sized. The rearrangement joins TRBV6-1 to TRBJ1-5; 7 bases align to TRBD1. The CDR3 length is 14 residues. Germline CDR1 MNHNS, CDR2 SASEGT. Unmatched junction bases numbered 6, after V lost 3 bases and J lost 7 bases. DNA for the CDR3: TGTGCCAGCAGTGAGGGACAGACTTGGCAGCCCCAGCATTTT. Translation: CASSEGQTWQPQHF.

In its sample, this clonotype was seen many times. The V gene is TRBV7-2, the J gene TRBJ1-2; 11 nucleotides agree with TRBD1. The junction had 2 bases not matched to a gene; V was cut back by 5 bases and J by 6 bases. CDR3 length equals 13 residues. Germline CDR1 is SGHTA and CDR2 is FQGNSA. The CDR3 is CASSKGQGDGYTF. DNA for the CDR3: TGTGCCAGCAGCAAGGGACAGGGGGATGGCTACACCTTC.

This clonotype was seen repeatedly, ten times or more. The V and J genes are TRBV27 and TRBJ2-1; a possible D gene is TRBD1 (5 bases). This CDR3 is built from 15 residues. V shed 9 bases and J shed 8 bases, with 23 bases lying between them. Per the germline V gene, CDR1 is MNHEY and CDR2 is SMNVEV (reference sequence). Here the CDR3 reads CAREIPGVARDEQFF. The CDR3, as DNA: TGTGCCAGGGAAATCCCCGGAGTAGCCAGGGATGAGCAGTTCTTC.

This clonotype appeared many times. This chain connects TRBV7-9 to TRBJ2-5; a weak D match, TRBD2 (6 bases). V lost 6 bases and J lost 4, with 15 bases in between. In germline, CDR1 is SEHNR, CDR2 FQNEAQ (reference sequence). The CDR3 is 14 residues long. The CDR3 coding sequence is TGTGCCAGCAGGGGGAAGGAGGGCCGAGAGACCCAGTACTTC. This codes for CASRGKEGRETQYF.

This clonotype was seen ten or more times. V gene TRBV20-1 combines with J gene TRBJ2-2; 7 bases line up with TRBD2. V lost 1 base, J lost 3 bases, and 5 bases stayed unmatched. CDR3 length: 15 residues. The germline V gene has CDR1 DFQATT and CDR2 SNEGSKA (reference sequence). CDR3 DNA: TGCAGTGCTAGAGCTATAGCGGGCGACACCGGGGAGCTGTTTTTT. Translating gives CSARAIAGDTGELFF.

This clonotype was seen many times. The V and J genes are TRBV6-5 and TRBJ2-1; 9 nucleotides align to TRBD2. The CDR3 length is 18 residues. V trimming: 5 bases; J trimming: 1 base; junction bases outside the gene matches: 12. Germline values: CDR1 MNHEY, CDR2 SVGAGI. CDR3 sequence: CASSPGLALGGSYNEQFF. Written as DNA, the CDR3 is TGTGCCAGCAGTCCAGGACTAGCGCTGGGCGGATCCTACAATGAGCAGTTCTTC.

This clonotype was seen at least ten times. The chain is built from TRBV28 and TRBJ1-1, with TRBD1 matching 7 bases. The CDR3 sequence is 13 residues long. Germline assignment: CDR1 MDHEN and CDR2 SYDVKM. V dropped 2 bases and J dropped 10; count of bases not matched to a gene: 7. In DNA, the CDR3 is TGTGCCAGCAGTTTACAGGGGGTGGTTGCAGCTTTCTTT. Translated: CASSLQGVVAAFF.

In this sample, this clonotype turned up many times. The rearrangement joins TRBV4-3 to TRBJ2-5; D is unclear. This CDR3 contains 13 residues. Germline V CDR1 and CDR2: LGHNA, YSLEER. The V end lost 2 bases, the J end lost 6 bases, and 10 bases lay between the germline ends. This CDR3 reads CASSQLVGQTQYF. The CDR3 DNA reads as TGCGCCAGCAGCCAACTAGTCGGCCAGACCCAGTACTTC.

In this sample, this clonotype turned up many times. The rearrangement joins TRBV20-1 to TRBJ2-1; TRBD2 agrees at 14 bases. CDR1 is DFQATT, CDR2 SNEGSKA, per germline (reference sequence). The trim removed 4 bases at V and 10 bases at J, leaving 15 bases unmatched. There are 17 residues in the CDR3. The CDR3 DNA reads as TGCAGTGCTACAGGGACTAGCGGGAGCCCTCGGATTCGGGAGCAGTTCTTC. Translated, it gives CSATGTSGSPRIREQFF.

This clonotype was picked up a small number of times. The chain links TRBV20-1 to TRBJ2-1; weak D call: TRBD2 (6 bases). The CDR3 runs 15 residues. V lost 1 base, J lost 6 bases, and 16 bases lay in between. The germline V gene has CDR1 DFQATT and CDR2 SNEGSKA (reference sequence). CDR3 in DNA: TGCAGTGCTAGAGCGTTCGACGGGGGTGGCAATGAGCAGTTCTTC. Translating it yields CSARAFDGGGNEQFF.

By share of the sample, this clonotype is medium-sized. The V and J genes are TRBV7-8 and TRBJ2-1, with 9 bases identical to TRBD1. This CDR3 is built from 16 residues. V was pared by 5 bases and J by 8 bases, with 13 bases of the junction left unmatched. Germline CDR1 and CDR2: SGHVS and FQNEAQ. The CDR3 spells CASSPRYRDRAHEQFF. The CDR3 DNA reads as TGTGCCAGCAGCCCACGATACCGGGACAGGGCCCATGAGCAGTTCTTC.

A note on this clonotype: A read error may be the cause here, since a much bigger clone is one base away. The chain employs TRBV19 and TRBJ2-1; tentative D call: TRBD2 (5 bases). V dropped 3 bases and J dropped 6 bases, with 15 bases sitting between them. This CDR3 region has 15 residues. Germline CDR1 and CDR2: LNHDA and SQIVND (reference sequence). This chain's CDR3 is CASSIVDFARNEQFF. The CDR3 coding sequence is TGTGCCAGTAGTATCGTGGACTTCGCTCGCAATGAGCAGTTCTTC.

Details on this clonotype: Since a much larger clone is just one base distant, this may be a read error. This chain uses TRBV29-1 with TRBJ1-2; D is perhaps TRBD1 (5 bases). The CDR3 spans 13 residues. Germline V gene sequence: CDR1 SQVTM, CDR2 ANQGSEA. In DNA form, the CDR3 reads TGCATCGTTGAAGCCACTGGACAAGGGGGCTACACCTTC. It specifies CIVEATGQGGYTF.

This clonotype was picked up many times. The chain employs TRBV19 and TRBJ2-7; weak D call: TRBD2 (5 bases). CDR3 length equals 15 residues. V lost 2 bases and J lost 3, with 14 bases in between. Germline assignment: CDR1 LNHDA and CDR2 SQIVND (reference sequence). CDR3 loop: CASSILGREGYEQYF. The CDR3 DNA follows: TGTGCCAGTAGTATACTGGGCAGAGAGGGCTACGAGCAGTACTTC.